At least ten counts were recorded for the clone carrying this T cell receptor (beta chain). The time point: before trial treatment. Both TCRalpha and TCRbeta chains were reverse transcribed with V-gene-specific primers. Amplification, which lasted approximately 20 PCR cycles, used a constant-region primer and V-primer adapter to amplify TCRs. Using its own MiXCR run on the reads, TCRdb lists one record per CDR3 protein. Found here are tens of thousands of distinct CDR3 sequences, 18% of them singletons; the top ten hold 5% to 7%. The record originates from a study of low-dose radiotherapy and immunotherapy resistance in tumors. At the level of the study: Intravenous administration to patients comprised nivolumab at 240 mg every two weeks and ipilimumab at 1 mg/kg every six weeks. The 200 mg/m2 dose of intravenous cyclophosphamide was given every two weeks, one day before radiation and immunotherapy. Study patients were administered oral aspirin at 300 mg daily for four cycles from cycle 1 day 1.

The source is a male donor with prostate cancer. Sequences were derived from PBMCs, sampled before treatment.

The CDR3 loop reads CASSVIDTGADTQYF. In DNA, the CDR3 is TGCGCCAGCAGCGTAATTGACACAGGGGCAGATACGCAGTATTTT. J is TRBJ2-3 and V is TRBV5-1; 7 nucleotides line up with TRBD1. This CDR3 has 15 residues. Trimming took 4 bases from V and 4 from J; bases not matched to a gene: 9. Germline V gene sequence: CDR1 SGHRS, CDR2 YFSETQ. Full variable domain (outside the CDR3, taken from reference TRBV5-1 and TRBJ2-3): KAGVTQTPRYLIKTRGQQVTLSCSPISGHRSVSWYQQTPGQGLQFLFEYFSETQRNKGNFPGRFSGRQFSNSRSEMNVSTLELGDSALYLCASSVIDTGADTQYFGPGTRLTVL.